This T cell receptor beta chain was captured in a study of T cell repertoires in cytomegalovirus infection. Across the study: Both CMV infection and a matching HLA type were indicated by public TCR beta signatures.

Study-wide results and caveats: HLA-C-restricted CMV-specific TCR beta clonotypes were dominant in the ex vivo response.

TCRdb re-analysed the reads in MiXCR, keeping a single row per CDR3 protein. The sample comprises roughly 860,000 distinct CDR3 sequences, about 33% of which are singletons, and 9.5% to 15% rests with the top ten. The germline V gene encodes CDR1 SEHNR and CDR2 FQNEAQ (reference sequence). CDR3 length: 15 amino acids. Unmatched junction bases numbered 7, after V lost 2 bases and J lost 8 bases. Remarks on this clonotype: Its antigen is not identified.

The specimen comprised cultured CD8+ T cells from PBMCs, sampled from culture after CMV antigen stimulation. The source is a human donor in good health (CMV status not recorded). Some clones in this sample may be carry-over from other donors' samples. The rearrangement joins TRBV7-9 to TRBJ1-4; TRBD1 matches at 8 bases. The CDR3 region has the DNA TGTGCCAGCAGCTTACCTCAGGGGGCGAAGGAAAAACTGTTTTTT. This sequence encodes CASSLPQGAKEKLFF.